These 5 T cell receptor beta chains were all obtained from the same sample, sequenced in a study of T cells after somatic rescue of genetic block. Sequenced by immunoSEQ multiplex PCR; TCRdb stores in-frame clones only, minus some. This sample yields 68,000 or so clones, of which roughly 92% are seen a single time; about 2.7% belongs to the top ten. Sequenced: peripheral blood mononuclear cells (PBMCs). The receptors come from a man in his forties.

The gene calls are TRBV6-5 and TRBJ2-3; 8 nucleotides line up with TRBD2. With 10 bases clipped from V and 5 bases from J, the junction kept 11 bases outside the gene matches. The CDR3 loop spans 14 amino acids. The V gene's germline CDR1 is MNHEY and CDR2 SVGAGI. Here the CDR3 reads CATLSGRGVDTQYF. As DNA, the CDR3 is TGTGCCACCCTCAGCGGGAGAGGGGTAGATACGCAGTATTTT.

This sequence joins TRBV30 and TRBJ1-1, with a tentative D call TRBD1 (5 bases). Germline V CDR1 and CDR2: GTSNPN, SVGIG (reference sequence). This CDR3 has 14 amino acids. The germline V and J ends were trimmed by 3 bases and 3 bases, with 14 bases remaining between them. CDR3 loop: CAWRGGGEHTEAFF. CDR3 in DNA: TGTGCCTGGAGGGGGGGAGGGGAGCACACTGAAGCTTTCTTT.

This clone has a single count. V usage is TRBV10-3 and J usage is TRBJ2-5; D is undetermined. The ends were cut back, 4 bases at V and 5 bases at J, with 8 bases in the middle. The CDR3 has 12 residues. Germline assignment: CDR1 ENHRY and CDR2 SYGVKD. CDR3 sequence: CAISAFQETQYF. The CDR3 coding sequence is TGTGCCATCAGTGCCTTCCAGGAGACCCAGTACTTC.

The rearrangement joins TRBV7-2 to TRBJ1-6, with D uncertain. V shed 4 bases and J shed 8 bases, with 12 bases lying between them. CDR3 length: 14 residues. From germline, CDR1 is SGHTA and CDR2 FQGNSA. This CDR3 reads CASSSRSLDSPLHF. CDR3 nucleotide sequence: TGTGCCAGCAGCTCACGGAGTCTAGATTCACCCCTCCACTTT.

A note on this clone: Compared with germline, one end of the junction differs, possibly owing to a read error. The chain couples TRBV11-2 to TRBJ1-2, with D possibly being TRBD1 (5 bases). Germline V gene sequence: CDR1 SGHAT, CDR2 FQNNGV. The CDR3 runs 14 residues. The CDR3 is CASSRRGVYYGHTF. CDR3 nucleotide sequence: TGTGCCAGCAGCCGAAGGGGAGTATACTATGGCCACACCTTC. Using reference TRBV11-2 and TRBJ1-2 for the parts outside the CDR3, the full variable domain is EAGVAQSPRYKIIEKRQSVAFWCNPISGHATLYWYQQILGQGPKLLIQFQNNGVVDDSQLPKDRFSAERLKGVDSTLKIQPAKLEDSAVYLCASSRRGVYYGHTFGSGTRLTVV.